This TCR beta chain was documented in a study of blood T cell repertoires in COVID-19. Overall study context: COVID-19 samples from acute and convalescent phases originated in the United States, Italy and Spain. The analysed material was cDNA or gDNA that came from T cells, B-cell-depleted T cells, or PBMCs.

Authors' data handling: Counts of nucleated cells, estimated from reference gene primer amplification, were obtained. Assay: immunoSEQ multiplex PCR; the TCRdb copy retains only in-frame clones and omits some. The DNA gave D and trimming, while V, J and clone size come from that table. The sample shows approximately 100,000 clones, approximately 88% of them seen only once. The CDR3 runs to 12 residues. Germline V lookup: CDR1 MNHEY, CDR2 SVGAGI. V was pared by 7 bases and J by 8 bases, with 14 bases between. This receptor was identified in a woman aged 60-70 years with acute or convalescent COVID-19. The sequenced sample consisted of peripheral blood. The rearrangement links TRBV6-5 to TRBJ1-1; no firm D call. In DNA, the CDR3 is TGTGCCAGCACCGAATTCCGACTCGAAGCTTTCTTT. Encoded protein: CASTEFRLEAFF.